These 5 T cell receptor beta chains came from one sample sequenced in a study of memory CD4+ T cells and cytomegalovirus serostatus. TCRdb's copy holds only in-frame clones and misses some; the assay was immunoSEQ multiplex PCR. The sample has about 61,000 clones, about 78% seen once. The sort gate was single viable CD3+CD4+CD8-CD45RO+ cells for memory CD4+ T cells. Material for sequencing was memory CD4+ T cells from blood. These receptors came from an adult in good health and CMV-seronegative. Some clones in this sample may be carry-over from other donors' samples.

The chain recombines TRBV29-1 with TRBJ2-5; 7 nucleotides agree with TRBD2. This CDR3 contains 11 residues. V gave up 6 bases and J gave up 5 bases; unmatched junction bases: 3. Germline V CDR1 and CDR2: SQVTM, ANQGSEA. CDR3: CSVQGGETQYF. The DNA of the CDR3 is TGCAGCGTCCAGGGAGGGGAGACCCAGTACTTC.

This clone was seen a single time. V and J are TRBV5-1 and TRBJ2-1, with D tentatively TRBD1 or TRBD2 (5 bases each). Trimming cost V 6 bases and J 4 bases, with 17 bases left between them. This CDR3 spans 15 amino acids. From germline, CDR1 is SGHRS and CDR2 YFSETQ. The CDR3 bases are TGCGCCAGCACGTTCGGGACGGAGAGTTACAATGAGCAGTTCTTC. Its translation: CASTFGTESYNEQFF.

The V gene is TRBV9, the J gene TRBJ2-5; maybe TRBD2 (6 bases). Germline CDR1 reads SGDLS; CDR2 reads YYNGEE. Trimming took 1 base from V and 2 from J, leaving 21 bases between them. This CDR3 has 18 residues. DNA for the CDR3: TGTGCCAGCAGCGTATCCGGGGGTGCTAGCAGTGGTCAAGAGACCCAGTACTTC. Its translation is CASSVSGGASSGQETQYF.

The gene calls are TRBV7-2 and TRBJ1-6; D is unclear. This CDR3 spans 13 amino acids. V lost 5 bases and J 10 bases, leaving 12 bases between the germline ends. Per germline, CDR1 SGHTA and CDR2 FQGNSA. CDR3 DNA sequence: TGTGCCAGCAGCCCCAGTTCACAGTCACCCCTCCACTTT. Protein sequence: CASSPSSQSPLHF.

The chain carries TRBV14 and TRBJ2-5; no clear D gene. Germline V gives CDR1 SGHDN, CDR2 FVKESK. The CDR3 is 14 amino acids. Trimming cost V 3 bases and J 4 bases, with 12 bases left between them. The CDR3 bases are TGTGCCAGCAGCCAGTCCCTTCAACGAGAGACCCAGTACTTC. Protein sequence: CASSQSLQRETQYF.